The 26 T cell receptor beta chains in this list originate from one sample, sequenced in a study of T cells expressing NK-cell markers. TCRdb re-called the 5' RACE reads; every CDR3 protein appears as one record, without DNA. The specimen's table records about 32,000 distinct CDR3 sequences. The specimen sequenced was blood T cells: a sorted CD56 or NKG2C T cell subset, CD4+ or CD8+ T cells, or bulk PBMC T cells (not recorded which). The receptor set was obtained from a woman aged 18-70 years in good health.

The gene calls are TRBV10-3 and TRBJ2-7; the TCRdb call, TRBD2, lacks DNA for checking. Germline values: CDR1 ENHRY, CDR2 SYGVKD. CDR3 length equals 16 residues. The CDR3 protein is CAISGGLGAGEYEQYF.

The rearrangement uses TRBV7-9 and TRBJ2-7. This CDR3 is built from 13 residues. Germline-derived CDR1 and CDR2 are SEHNR and FQNEAQ (reference sequence). This CDR3 is CASSFSLGHEQYF.

V gene TRBV7-9 combines with J gene TRBJ2-5; without DNA, the TCRdb call of TRBD1 cannot be checked. Per the germline V gene, CDR1 is SEHNR and CDR2 is FQNEAQ (reference sequence). The CDR3 extends over 16 amino acids. CDR3 amino acids: CASSSDTGIPQETQYF.

The rearrangement links TRBV29-1 to TRBJ2-1; TCRdb's D call, TRBD2, is unchecked because there is no DNA. Germline V CDR1 and CDR2: SQVTM, ANQGSEA. The CDR3 contains 20 residues. CDR3: CSVEDALSSGRPHSYNEQFF.

The chain couples TRBV12-5 to TRBJ2-3; the TCRdb D gene call, TRBD1, has no DNA to confirm it. The CDR3 is made up of 16 amino acids. Germline V lookup: CDR1 LGHNT, CDR2 FRNRAP. The CDR3 reads CASGLTGTGSTDTQYF.

This chain connects TRBV28 to TRBJ2-1; the TCRdb D gene call, TRBD2, has no DNA to confirm it. The CDR3 runs to 15 residues. Germline V lookup: CDR1 MDHEN, CDR2 SYDVKM. The CDR3 protein is CASSLTSGPYNEQFF.

This chain links TRBV6-5 with TRBJ2-7. CDR3 length: 12 amino acids. Germline V gives CDR1 MNHEY, CDR2 SVGAGI. The CDR3 sequence is CASSNKFREQYF.

The chain has TRBV12-3 or TRBV12-4 and TRBJ2-7; the D call from TCRdb, TRBD2, cannot be confirmed without DNA. This CDR3 has 15 amino acids. This chain's CDR3 is CASSSLLAETYEQYF.

V and J are TRBV6-1 and TRBJ1-4; checking the TCRdb D call of TRBD1 is not possible without DNA. The length of the CDR3 is 14 residues. Looked up from germline, CDR1 is MNHNS and CDR2 is SASEGT. The CDR3 region is CASTPEQGVNELFF.

The chain has TRBV15 and TRBJ2-7. This CDR3 contains 12 residues. The germline CDR1 and CDR2 sequences are LNHNV and YYDKDF (reference sequence). The CDR3 sequence is CATSRVGYEQYF. Filled out from reference TRBV15 and TRBJ2-7, the complete variable domain reads DAMVIQNPRYQVTQFGKPVTLSCSQTLNHNVMYWYQQKSSQAPKLLFHYYDKDFNNEADTPDNFQSRRPNTSFCFLDIRSPGLGDTAMYLCATSRVGYEQYFGPGTRLTVT.

The rearrangement uses TRBV4-1 and TRBJ2-7; TCRdb names TRBD1, which stays unverified in the absence of DNA. Germline loops: CDR1 MGHRA, CDR2 YSYEKL. The length of the CDR3 is 16 residues. CDR3 loop: CASSQGGVGSSYEQYF.

V usage is TRBV6-5 and J usage is TRBJ1-4; with no DNA, the TCRdb D assignment of TRBD1 cannot be verified. Looked up from germline, CDR1 is MNHEY and CDR2 is SVGAGI. This CDR3 is 15 amino acids long. This chain's CDR3 is CASSYPTGTNEKLFF.

The chain employs TRBV28 and TRBJ2-7; TCRdb's D call, TRBD2, is unchecked because there is no DNA. Germline V gene sequence: CDR1 MDHEN, CDR2 SYDVKM. The CDR3 is 16 residues long. The chain's CDR3 is CASSPRGAGGSYEQYF.

The chain combines TRBV16 with TRBJ1-4; TCRdb's assignment of TRBD1 cannot be checked, as there is no DNA. CDR3 length: 15 residues. The germline CDR1 and CDR2 sequences are KGHSY and FQNENV. The CDR3 is CASKQQPRGNEKLFF.

V is TRBV10-2 and J is TRBJ2-3. The CDR3 totals 15 residues. The germline V gene encodes CDR1 WSHSY and CDR2 SAAADI. The CDR3 region is CASSESSRPTDTQYF.

The V and J genes are TRBV5-1 and TRBJ2-1; the TCRdb D gene call, TRBD1, has no DNA to confirm it. Germline V gene sequence: CDR1 SGHRS, CDR2 YFSETQ. There are 14 residues in the CDR3. The CDR3 is CASSPTGGAHEQFF. Combining the CDR3 with reference TRBV5-1 and TRBJ2-1 gives the whole variable domain KAGVTQTPRYLIKTRGQQVTLSCSPISGHRSVSWYQQTPGQGLQFLFEYFSETQRNKGNFPGRFSGRQFSNSRSEMNVSTLELGDSALYLCASSPTGGAHEQFFGPGTRLTVL.

The chain uses TRBV27 and TRBJ2-4; as DNA is missing, the TRBD1 call by TCRdb cannot be tested. The CDR3 runs 16 residues. Germline V gene sequence: CDR1 MNHEY, CDR2 SMNVEV (reference sequence). CDR3 residues: CASSLGGWLAKNIQYF.

The chain is built from TRBV6-1 and TRBJ2-3. The germline CDR1 and CDR2 sequences are MNHNS and SASEGT. The CDR3 sequence is 15 residues long. CDR3 sequence: CASSPTTHSTDTQYF.

J is TRBJ1-1 and V is TRBV14. Germline loops: CDR1 SGHDN, CDR2 FVKESK. CDR3 length equals 14 residues. Here the CDR3 reads CASSQGGEVTEAFF.

V gene TRBV2 combines with J gene TRBJ2-1; TCRdb picks TRBD2, but there is no DNA to check that call. This CDR3 contains 13 residues. The germline V gene encodes CDR1 SNHLY and CDR2 FYNNEI. The chain's CDR3 is CASGGGRYNEQFF.

The chain carries TRBV9 and TRBJ2-3; no DNA is available, so the TRBD2 call from TCRdb remains unchecked. The CDR3 runs 16 residues. CDR1 is SGDLS, CDR2 YYNGEE, per germline. The CDR3 sequence is CASSHDRGDSTDTQYF.

The CDR3 here is CASSVNSGPSNYGYTF. The genes are TRBV9 and TRBJ1-2. CDR1 is SGDLS and CDR2 is YYNGEE in the germline V gene. The CDR3 spans 16 residues.

The V and J genes are TRBV4-1 and TRBJ2-3; the D call of TRBD1 rests on TCRdb alone, since no DNA is present to check it. Germline V lookup: CDR1 MGHRA, CDR2 YSYEKL. This CDR3 has 17 amino acids. CDR3 residues: CASSQGWTGGGTDTQYF.

This CDR3 is CASRPTGREGQEQFF. The chain uses TRBV28 and TRBJ2-1; with no DNA, the TCRdb D assignment of TRBD2 cannot be verified. The CDR3 extends over 15 amino acids. The germline gives CDR1 MDHEN, CDR2 SYDVKM.

The chain combines TRBV11-2 with TRBJ1-1. The CDR3 has 13 amino acids. The germline gives CDR1 SGHAT, CDR2 FQNNGV. CDR3 loop: CASSGAPNTEAFF.

This CDR3 reads CASSSLERGDNEQFF. The gene calls are TRBV19 and TRBJ2-1; without DNA, the TCRdb call of TRBD2 cannot be checked. This CDR3 has 15 amino acids. Germline CDR1 and CDR2: LNHDA and SQIVND (reference sequence).